This TCR beta chain was identified during a study of T cell responses to AZD1222 COVID-19 vaccine. Study-wide background: Pooled together were second doses at about 4 or about 12 weeks.

The germline V gene has CDR1 MNHEY and CDR2 SVGAGI. The CDR3 extends over 15 amino acids. With 5 bases removed from V and 5 bases from J, the gap between germline ends came to 18 bases. Points from the study as a whole: All repertoire sampling was performed exclusively after the peak T cell response. Clonal diversity was possibly underestimated, and white British individuals and females predominated among donors. The study found vaccine-associated CD4 TCRs spanning spike, dominant at 160-218 and 743-854.

Clones were sequenced by immunoSEQ multiplex PCR, and TCRdb holds only the in-frame ones, with some missing. The sample carries some 160,000 clones, approximately 90% recorded once. A note on this clone: The antigen is undetermined.

Sample: peripheral blood, taken on day 0 of AZD1222 vaccination. V usage is TRBV6-5 and J usage is TRBJ1-2, with D perhaps matching TRBD1 (6 bases). The source of this sequence is an adult in good health. This CDR3 reads CASSPPGQSRYGYTF. CDR3 nucleotide sequence: TGTGCCAGCAGTCCACCTGGACAGTCCCGTTATGGCTACACCTTC.